This T cell receptor (beta chain) was obtained from a study of blood T cell repertoires in COVID-19. Study in general: From T cells, B-cell-depleted T cells, or PBMCs came the material, which was cDNA or gDNA.

J lost 8 bases, V lost 4 bases, and 9 bases had no gene match. CDR3 size: 15 residues. The V gene's germline CDR1 is SGHKS and CDR2 YYEKEE (reference sequence). This clone came up once. In the original workflow: How many nucleated cells were present was estimated from reference gene primer amplification. Profiling relied on immunoSEQ multiplex PCR, and the TCRdb table lists in-frame clones only, not all of them. The V and J calls and clone size were taken over from that table, and D and trimming were inferred from the DNA. The sample lists fewer than 300,000 clones, roughly 85% occurring once. This TCR derives from a human donor in a cohort sampled during active COVID-19. Sequences were obtained from peripheral blood. This rearrangement joins TRBV5-5 to TRBJ1-4; 9 bases are shared with TRBD1. DNA for the CDR3: TGTGCCAGCAGCCCAAGGACAGGGGAATTCGAAAAACTGTTTTTT. Protein sequence: CASSPRTGEFEKLFF.